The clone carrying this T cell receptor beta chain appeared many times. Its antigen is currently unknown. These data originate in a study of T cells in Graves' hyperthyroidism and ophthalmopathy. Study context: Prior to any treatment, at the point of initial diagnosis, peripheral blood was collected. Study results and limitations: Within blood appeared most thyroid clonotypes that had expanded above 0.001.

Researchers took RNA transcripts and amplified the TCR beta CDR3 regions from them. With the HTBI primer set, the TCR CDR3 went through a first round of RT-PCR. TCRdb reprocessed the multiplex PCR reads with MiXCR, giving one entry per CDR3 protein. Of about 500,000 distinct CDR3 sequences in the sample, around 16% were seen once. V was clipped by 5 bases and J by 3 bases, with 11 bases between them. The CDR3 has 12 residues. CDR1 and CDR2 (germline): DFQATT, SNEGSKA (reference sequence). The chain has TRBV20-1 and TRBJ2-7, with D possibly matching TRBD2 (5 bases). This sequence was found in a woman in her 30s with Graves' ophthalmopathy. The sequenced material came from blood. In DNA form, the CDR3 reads TGCAGTGCTGATCGGGGAGACTACGAGCAGTACTTC. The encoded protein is CSADRGDYEQYF.